This T cell receptor beta chain was sequenced in a study of neoadjuvant anti-PD-1 for oral cavity cancer. Profiled with immunoSEQ multiplex PCR; TCRdb holds only in-frame clones, not every one. The table records some 15,000 clones, around 75% of them present only once. This CDR3 contains 18 residues. From germline, CDR1 is MNHNS and CDR2 SASEGT. The V and J ends lost 4 bases and 0 bases respectively, with 22 bases between them. This clone was counted a single time. This sample comprised PBMCs, obtained before nivolumab (anti-PD-1) treatment. The chain carries TRBV6-1 and TRBJ2-7, with a possible D match to TRBD1 (5 bases). This TCR was sampled from a person between 40 and 80 years old with oral cavity squamous cell carcinoma. The CDR3 coding sequence is TGTGCCAGCAGTGTAACTCCTCGAGTTGGGGCCAACTCCTACGAGCAGTACTTC. It translates to CASSVTPRVGANSYEQYF.